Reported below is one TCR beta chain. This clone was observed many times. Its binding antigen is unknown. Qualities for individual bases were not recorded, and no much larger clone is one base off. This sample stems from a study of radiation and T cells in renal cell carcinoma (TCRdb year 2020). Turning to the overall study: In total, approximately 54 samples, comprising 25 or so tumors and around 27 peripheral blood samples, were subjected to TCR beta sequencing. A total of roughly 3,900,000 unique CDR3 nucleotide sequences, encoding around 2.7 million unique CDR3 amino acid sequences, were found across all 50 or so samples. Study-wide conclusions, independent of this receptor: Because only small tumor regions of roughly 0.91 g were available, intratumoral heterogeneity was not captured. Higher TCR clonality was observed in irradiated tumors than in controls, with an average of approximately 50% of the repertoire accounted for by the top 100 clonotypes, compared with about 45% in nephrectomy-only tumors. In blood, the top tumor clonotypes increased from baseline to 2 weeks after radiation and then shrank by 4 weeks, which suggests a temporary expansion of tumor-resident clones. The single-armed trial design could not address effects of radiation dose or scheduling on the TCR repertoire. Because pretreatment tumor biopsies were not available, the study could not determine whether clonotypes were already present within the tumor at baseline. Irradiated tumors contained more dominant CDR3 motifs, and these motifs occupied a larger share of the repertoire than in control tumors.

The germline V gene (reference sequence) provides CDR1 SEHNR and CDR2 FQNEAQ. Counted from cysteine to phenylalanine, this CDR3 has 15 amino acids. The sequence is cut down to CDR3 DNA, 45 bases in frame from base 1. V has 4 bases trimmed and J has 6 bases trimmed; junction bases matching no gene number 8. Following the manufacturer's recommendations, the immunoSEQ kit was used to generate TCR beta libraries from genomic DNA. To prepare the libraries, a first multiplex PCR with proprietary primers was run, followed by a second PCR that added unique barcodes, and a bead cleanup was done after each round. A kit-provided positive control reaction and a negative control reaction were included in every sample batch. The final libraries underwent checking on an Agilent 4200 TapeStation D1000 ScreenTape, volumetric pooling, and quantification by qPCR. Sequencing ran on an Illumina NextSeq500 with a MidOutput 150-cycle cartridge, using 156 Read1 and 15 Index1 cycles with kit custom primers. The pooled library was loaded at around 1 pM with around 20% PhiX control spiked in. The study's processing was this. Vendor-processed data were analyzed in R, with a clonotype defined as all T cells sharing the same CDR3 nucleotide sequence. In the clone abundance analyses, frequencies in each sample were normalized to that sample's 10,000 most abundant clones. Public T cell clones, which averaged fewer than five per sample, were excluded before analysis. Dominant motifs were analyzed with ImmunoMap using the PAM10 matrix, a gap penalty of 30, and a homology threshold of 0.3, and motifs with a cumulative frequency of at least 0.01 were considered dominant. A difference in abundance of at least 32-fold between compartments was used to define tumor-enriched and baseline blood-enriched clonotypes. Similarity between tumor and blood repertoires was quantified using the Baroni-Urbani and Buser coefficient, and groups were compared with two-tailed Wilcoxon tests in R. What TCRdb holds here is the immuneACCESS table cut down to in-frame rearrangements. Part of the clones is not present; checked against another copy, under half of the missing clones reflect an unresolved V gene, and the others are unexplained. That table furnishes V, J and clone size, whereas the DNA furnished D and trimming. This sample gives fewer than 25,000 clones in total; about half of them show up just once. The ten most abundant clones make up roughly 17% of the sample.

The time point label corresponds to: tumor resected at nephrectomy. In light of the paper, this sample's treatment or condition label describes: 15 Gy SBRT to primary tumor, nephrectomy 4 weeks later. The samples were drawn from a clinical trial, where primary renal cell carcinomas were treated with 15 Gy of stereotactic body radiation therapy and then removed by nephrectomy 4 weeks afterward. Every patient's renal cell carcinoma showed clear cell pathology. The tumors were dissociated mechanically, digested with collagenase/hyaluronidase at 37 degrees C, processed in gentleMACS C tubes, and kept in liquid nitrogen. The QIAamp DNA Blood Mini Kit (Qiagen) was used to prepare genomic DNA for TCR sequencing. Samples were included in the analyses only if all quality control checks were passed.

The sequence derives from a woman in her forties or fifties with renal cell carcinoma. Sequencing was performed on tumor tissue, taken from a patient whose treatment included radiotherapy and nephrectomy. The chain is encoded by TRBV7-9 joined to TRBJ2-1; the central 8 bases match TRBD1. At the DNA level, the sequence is TGTGCCAGCAGCTCTATGGACAGGGCAACCAATGAGCAGTTCTTC. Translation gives CASSSMDRATNEQFF.